These 6 T cell receptor beta chains came from one sample sequenced in a study of blood T cell repertoires in COVID-19. TCRdb keeps only in-frame clones here, not all; method: immunoSEQ multiplex PCR. The sample consists of roughly 200,000 clones, about 90% of them appearing once. Sequenced material: PBMCs or T cells enriched from blood (not recorded which). All receptors come from a woman between 45 and 60 years old in a cohort exposed to, infected with or recovered from COVID-19 (not recorded which).

This clone occurred a few times. The CDR3 DNA reads TGCGCCAGCAGCGGCAGGGAGGGCAGCTATGGCTACACCTTC. This codes for CASSGREGSYGYTF. J is TRBJ1-2 and V is TRBV4-1; D might be TRBD1 (5 bases). The germline gives CDR1 MGHRA, CDR2 YSYEKL. The CDR3 contains 14 residues. The V gene lost 5 bases and the J gene lost 4 bases, with 14 bases spanning the gap.

The chain links TRBV4-1 to TRBJ2-7, with 9 bases that match TRBD1. Germline loops: CDR1 MGHRA, CDR2 YSYEKL. The J segment lost 0 bases and the V segment lost 6 bases, leaving 9 bases of the junction unmatched. This CDR3 spans 16 amino acids. The CDR3 DNA sequence: TGCGCCAGCAGTCGGTTGGGACAGGGTAGCTCCTACGAGCAGTACTTC. Protein product: CASSRLGQGSSYEQYF.

This clone has a handful of counts. This sequence joins TRBV7-2 and TRBJ1-6; 11 bases are a match to TRBD1. Germline V gives CDR1 SGHTA, CDR2 FQGNSA. Losses at the gene ends were 5 bases for V and 14 bases for J; bases not matched to a gene: 5. This CDR3 spans 13 amino acids. CDR3 coding DNA: TGTGCCAGCAGCCCGAGGGACAGGGGGGCCCTCCACTTT. Its protein is CASSPRDRGALHF.

This clone has a single count. The rearrangement joins TRBV11-2 to TRBJ1-2; tentative D call: TRBD1 (6 bases). Trimming pared 7 bases from V and 8 bases from J, leaving 20 bases between. CDR1 and CDR2 from the germline V gene are SGHAT and FQNNGV. This CDR3 contains 14 residues. This CDR3 reads CASKGGRGTKGYTF. The DNA of the CDR3 is TGTGCCAGCAAGGGGGGCCGGGGGACTAAGGGCTACACCTTC.

The chain joins TRBV5-1 to TRBJ1-2; tentatively, D is TRBD1 (5 bases). The V gene's germline CDR1 is SGHRS and CDR2 YFSETQ. V lost 3 bases to trimming and J lost 4 bases, with 16 bases between them. This CDR3 has 15 residues. The CDR3 DNA reads as TGCGCCAGCAGCTCTGAATGGGGTGGGGCCTATGGCTACACCTTC. This encodes CASSSEWGGAYGYTF.

Written as DNA, the CDR3 is TGTGCCAGCAGCCGAAGCGGGGGGAACAATGAGCAGTTCTTC. Translation gives CASSRSGGNNEQFF. The rearrangement uses TRBV7-3 and TRBJ2-1; 9 nucleotides line up with TRBD2. The CDR3 totals 14 residues. CDR1 and CDR2 (germline): SGHTA, FQGTGA. V was clipped by 5 bases and J by 5 bases; unmatched bases: 4. The variable domain in full, completed from reference TRBV7-3 and TRBJ2-1, reads GAGVSQTPSNKVTEKGKYVELRCDPISGHTALYWYRQSLGQGPEFLIYFQGTGAADDSGLPNDRFFAVRPEGSVSTLKIQRTERGDSAVYLCASSRSGGNNEQFFGPGTRLTVL.